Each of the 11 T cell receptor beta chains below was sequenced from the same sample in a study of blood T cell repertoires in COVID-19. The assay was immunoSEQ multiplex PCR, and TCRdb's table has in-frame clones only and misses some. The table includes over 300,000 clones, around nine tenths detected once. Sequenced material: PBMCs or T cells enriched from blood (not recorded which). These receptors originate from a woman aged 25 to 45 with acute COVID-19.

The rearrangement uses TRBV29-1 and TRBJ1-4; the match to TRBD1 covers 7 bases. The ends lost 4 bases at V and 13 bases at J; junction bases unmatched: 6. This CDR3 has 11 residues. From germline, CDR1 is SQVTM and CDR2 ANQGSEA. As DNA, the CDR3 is TGCAGCGTTGTGGTCGACAGGGCACTGTTTTTT. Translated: CSVVVDRALFF.

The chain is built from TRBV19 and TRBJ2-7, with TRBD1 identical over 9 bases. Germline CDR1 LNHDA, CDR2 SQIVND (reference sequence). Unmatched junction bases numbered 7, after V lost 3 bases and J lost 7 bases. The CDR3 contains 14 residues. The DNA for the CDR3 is TGTGCCAGTAGTATCGGACAGGGGATACGGGAGCAGTACTTC. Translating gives CASSIGQGIREQYF. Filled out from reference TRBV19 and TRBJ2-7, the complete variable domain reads DGGITQSPKYLFRKEGQNVTLSCEQNLNHDAMYWYRQDPGQGLRLIYYSQIVNDFQKGDIAEGYSVSREKKESFPLTVTSAQKNPTAFYLCASSIGQGIREQYFGPGTRLTVT.

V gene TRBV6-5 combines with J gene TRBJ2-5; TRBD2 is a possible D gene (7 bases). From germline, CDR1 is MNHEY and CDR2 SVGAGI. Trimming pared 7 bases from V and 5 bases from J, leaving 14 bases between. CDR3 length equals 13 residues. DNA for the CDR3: TGTGCCAGCAAAGGGGGGGGCACGGAGACCCAGTACTTC. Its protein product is CASKGGGTETQYF.

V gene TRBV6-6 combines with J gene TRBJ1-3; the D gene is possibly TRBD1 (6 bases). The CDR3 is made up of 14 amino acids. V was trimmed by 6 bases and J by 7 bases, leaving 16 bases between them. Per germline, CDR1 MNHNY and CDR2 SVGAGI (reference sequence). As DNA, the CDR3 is TGTGCCAGCAGGGAACTATCAAGGGGGAACACCATATATTTT. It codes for CASRELSRGNTIYF.

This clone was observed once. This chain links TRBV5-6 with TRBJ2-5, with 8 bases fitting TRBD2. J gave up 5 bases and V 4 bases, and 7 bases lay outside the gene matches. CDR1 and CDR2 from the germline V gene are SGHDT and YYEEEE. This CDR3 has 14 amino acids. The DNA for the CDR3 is TGTGCCAGCAGCCAGGGACTAGTACGCGAGACCCAGTACTTC. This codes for CASSQGLVRETQYF.

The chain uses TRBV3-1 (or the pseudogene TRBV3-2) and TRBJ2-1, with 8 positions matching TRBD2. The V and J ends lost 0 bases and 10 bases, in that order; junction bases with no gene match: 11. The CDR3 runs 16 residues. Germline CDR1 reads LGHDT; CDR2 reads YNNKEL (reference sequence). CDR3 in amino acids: CASSQDGTRGPGEQFF. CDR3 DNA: TGTGCCAGCAGCCAAGATGGGACTAGGGGACCGGGGGAGCAGTTCTTC.

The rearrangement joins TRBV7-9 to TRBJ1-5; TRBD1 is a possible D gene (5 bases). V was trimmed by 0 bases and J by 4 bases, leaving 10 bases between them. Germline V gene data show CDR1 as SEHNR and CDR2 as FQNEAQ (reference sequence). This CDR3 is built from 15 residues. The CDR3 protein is CASSLATGRNQPQHF. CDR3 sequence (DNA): TGTGCCAGCAGCTTAGCTACAGGTAGAAATCAGCCCCAGCATTTT.

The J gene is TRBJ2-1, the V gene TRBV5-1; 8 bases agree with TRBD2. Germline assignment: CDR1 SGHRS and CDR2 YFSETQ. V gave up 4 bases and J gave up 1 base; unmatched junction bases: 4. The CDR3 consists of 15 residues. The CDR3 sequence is CASSGGTRSYNEQFF. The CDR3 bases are TGCGCCAGCAGCGGAGGGACTAGATCCTACAATGAGCAGTTCTTC.

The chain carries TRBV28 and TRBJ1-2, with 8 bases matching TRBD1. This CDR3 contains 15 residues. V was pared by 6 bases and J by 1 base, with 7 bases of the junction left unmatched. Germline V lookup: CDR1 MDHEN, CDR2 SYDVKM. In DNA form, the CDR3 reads TGTGCCAGCAGGTTCGGACAGGGATATAACTATGGCTACACCTTC. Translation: CASRFGQGYNYGYTF.

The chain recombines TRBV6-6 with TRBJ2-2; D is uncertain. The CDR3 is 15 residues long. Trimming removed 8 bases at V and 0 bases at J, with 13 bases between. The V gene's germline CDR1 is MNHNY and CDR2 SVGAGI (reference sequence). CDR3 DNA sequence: TGTGCCAGCGGGCAGACGGCCGCGAACACCGGGGAGCTGTTTTTT. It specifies CASGQTAANTGELFF.

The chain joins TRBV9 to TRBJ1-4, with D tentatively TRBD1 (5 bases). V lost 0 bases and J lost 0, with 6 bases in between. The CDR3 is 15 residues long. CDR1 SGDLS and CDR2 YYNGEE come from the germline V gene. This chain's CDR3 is CASSVEGATNEKLFF. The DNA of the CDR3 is TGTGCCAGCAGCGTAGAAGGGGCAACTAATGAAAAACTGTTTTTT.